Included here is one T cell receptor beta chain sequence, with context. Its target is not known. TCRdb analysed the multiplex PCR reads with MiXCR anew, one entry per CDR3 protein. The table shows about 60,000 distinct CDR3 sequences, with around 60% occurring only once. The data originate from a study of breast tumors, draining lymph nodes, adjacent tissues. Study results and limitations: That most tumor T cells come from lymph nodes remained unproven. The data were judged consistent with most tumor T cells coming from lymph node and expanding in tumor.

Germline V lookup: CDR1 SNHLY, CDR2 FYNNEI. The CDR3 runs 14 residues. V shed 7 bases, J shed 4 bases, and the junction held 6 bases outside the gene matches. The chain is built from TRBV2 and TRBJ1-4, with TRBD1 identical over 7 bases. The sequenced sample was breast tumor tissue. This TCR came from a female donor with breast cancer. Some clones in this sample may be carry-over from other donors' samples. The CDR3 bases are TGTGCCAGCACCAGACAGGGCGGTAATGAAAAACTGTTTTTT. This sequence encodes CASTRQGGNEKLFF.